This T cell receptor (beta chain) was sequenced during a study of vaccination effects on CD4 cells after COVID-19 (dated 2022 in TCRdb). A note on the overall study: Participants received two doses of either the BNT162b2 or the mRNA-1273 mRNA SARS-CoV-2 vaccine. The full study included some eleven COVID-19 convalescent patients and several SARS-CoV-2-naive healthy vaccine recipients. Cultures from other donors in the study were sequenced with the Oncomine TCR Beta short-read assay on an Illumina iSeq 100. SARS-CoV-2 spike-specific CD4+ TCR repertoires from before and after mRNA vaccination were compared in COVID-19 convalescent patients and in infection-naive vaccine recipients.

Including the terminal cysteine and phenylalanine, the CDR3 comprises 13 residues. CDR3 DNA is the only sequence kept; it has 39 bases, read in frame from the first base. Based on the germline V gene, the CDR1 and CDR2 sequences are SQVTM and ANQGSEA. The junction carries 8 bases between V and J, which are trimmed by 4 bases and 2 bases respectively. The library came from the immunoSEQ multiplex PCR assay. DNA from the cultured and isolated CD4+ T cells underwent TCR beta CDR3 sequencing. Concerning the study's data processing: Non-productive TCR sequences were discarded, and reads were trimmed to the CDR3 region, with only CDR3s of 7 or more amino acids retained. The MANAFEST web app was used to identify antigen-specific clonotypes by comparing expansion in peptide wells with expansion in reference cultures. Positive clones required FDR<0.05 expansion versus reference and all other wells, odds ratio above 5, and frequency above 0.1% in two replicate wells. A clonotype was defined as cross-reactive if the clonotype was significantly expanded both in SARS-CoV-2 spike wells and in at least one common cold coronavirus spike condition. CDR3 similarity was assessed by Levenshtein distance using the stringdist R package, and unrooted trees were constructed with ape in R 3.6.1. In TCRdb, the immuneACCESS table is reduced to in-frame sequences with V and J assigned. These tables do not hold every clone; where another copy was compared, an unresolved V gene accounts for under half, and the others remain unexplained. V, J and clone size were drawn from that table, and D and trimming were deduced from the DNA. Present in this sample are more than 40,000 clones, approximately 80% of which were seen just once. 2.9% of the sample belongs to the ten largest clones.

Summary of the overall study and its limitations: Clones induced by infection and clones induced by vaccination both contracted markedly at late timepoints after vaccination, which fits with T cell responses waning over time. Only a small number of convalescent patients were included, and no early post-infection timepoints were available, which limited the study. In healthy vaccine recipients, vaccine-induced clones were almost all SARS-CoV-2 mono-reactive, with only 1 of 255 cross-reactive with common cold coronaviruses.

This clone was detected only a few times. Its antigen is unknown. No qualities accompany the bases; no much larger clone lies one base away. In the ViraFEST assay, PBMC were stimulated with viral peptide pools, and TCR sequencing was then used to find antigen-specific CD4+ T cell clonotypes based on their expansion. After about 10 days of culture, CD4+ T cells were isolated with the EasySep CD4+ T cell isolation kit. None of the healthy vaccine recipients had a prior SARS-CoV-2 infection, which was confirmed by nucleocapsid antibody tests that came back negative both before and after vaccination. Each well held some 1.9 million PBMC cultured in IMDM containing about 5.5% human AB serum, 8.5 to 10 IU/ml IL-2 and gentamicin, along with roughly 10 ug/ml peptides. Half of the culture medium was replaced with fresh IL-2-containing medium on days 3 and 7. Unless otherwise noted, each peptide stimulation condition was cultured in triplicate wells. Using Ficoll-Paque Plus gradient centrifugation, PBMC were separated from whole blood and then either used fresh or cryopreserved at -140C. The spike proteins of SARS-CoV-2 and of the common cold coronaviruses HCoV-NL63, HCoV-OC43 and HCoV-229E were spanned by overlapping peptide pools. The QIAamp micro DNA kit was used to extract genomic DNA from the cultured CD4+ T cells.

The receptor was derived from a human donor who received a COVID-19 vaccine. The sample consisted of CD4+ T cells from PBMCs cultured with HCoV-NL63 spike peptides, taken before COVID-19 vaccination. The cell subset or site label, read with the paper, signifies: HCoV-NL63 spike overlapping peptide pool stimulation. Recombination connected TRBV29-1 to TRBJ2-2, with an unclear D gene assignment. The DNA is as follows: TGCAGCGTTGGGGCAGGCAACACCGGGGAGCTGTTTTTT. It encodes CSVGAGNTGELFF.